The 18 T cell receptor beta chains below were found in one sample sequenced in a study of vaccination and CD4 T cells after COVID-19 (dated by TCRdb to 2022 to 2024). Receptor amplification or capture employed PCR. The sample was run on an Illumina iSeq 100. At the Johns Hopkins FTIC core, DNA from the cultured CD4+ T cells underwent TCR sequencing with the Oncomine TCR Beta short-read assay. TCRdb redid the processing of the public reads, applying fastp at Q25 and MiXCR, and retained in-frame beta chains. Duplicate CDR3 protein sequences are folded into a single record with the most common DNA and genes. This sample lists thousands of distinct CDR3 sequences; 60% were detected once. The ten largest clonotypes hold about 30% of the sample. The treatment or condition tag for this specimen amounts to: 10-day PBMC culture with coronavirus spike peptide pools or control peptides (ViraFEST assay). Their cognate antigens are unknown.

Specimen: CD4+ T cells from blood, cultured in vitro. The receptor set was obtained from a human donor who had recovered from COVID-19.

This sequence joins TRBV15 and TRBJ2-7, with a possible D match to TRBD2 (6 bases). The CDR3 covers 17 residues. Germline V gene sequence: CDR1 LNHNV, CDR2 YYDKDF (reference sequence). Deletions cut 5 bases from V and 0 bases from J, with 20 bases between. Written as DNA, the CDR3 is TGTGCCACCAGCCCCCTGAGAAGTAGCGGAACCTCCTACGAGCAGTACTTC. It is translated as CATSPLRSSGTSYEQYF.

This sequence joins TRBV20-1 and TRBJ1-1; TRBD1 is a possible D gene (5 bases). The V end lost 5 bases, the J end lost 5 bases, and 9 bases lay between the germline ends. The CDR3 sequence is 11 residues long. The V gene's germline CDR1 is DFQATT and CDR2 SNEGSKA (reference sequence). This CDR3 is CSAVGATEAFF. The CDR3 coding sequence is TGCAGTGCTGTCGGGGCAACTGAAGCTTTCTTT.

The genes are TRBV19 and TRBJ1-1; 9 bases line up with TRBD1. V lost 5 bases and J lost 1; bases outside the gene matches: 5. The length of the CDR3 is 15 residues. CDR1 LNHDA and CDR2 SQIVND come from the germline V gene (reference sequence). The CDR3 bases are TGTGCCAGTAGTCCCCCGACAGGGGGGAACACTGAAGCTTTCTTT. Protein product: CASSPPTGGNTEAFF.

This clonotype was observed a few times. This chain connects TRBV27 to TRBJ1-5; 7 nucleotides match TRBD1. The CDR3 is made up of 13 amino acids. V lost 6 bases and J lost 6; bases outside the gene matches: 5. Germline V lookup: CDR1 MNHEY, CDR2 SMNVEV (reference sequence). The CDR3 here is CASSHRGRQPQHF. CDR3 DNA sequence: TGTGCCAGCAGCCACAGGGGCCGTCAGCCCCAGCATTTT.

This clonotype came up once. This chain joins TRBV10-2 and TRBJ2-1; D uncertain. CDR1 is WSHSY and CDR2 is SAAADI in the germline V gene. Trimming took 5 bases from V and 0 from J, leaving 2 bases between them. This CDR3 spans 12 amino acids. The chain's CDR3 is CASSTSYNEQFF. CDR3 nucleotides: TGCGCCAGCAGTACCTCCTACAATGAGCAGTTCTTC.

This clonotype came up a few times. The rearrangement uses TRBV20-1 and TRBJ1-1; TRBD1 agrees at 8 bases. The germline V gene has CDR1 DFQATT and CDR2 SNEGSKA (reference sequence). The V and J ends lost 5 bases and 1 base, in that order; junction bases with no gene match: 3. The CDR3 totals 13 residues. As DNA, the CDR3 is TGCAGTGCTGGACAGGGTCCGAACACTGAAGCTTTCTTT. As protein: CSAGQGPNTEAFF.

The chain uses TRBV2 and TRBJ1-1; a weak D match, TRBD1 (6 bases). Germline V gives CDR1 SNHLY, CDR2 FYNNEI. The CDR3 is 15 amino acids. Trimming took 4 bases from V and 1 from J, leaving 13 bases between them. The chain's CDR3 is CASSVRGRGNTEAFF. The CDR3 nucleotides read TGTGCCAGCAGTGTCCGGGGGCGCGGGAACACTGAAGCTTTCTTT.

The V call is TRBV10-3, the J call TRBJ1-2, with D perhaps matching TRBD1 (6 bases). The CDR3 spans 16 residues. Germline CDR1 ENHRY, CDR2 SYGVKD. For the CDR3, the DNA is TGTGCGATTCAGGGGCGTGGGACACCAACTAACTATGGCTACACCTTC. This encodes CAIQGRGTPTNYGYTF.

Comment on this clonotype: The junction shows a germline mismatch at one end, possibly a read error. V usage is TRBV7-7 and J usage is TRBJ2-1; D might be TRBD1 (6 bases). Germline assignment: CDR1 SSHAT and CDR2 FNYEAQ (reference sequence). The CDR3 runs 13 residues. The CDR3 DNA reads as TGTGCTAGCAGCCCGGACAGATACAATGAGCAGTTCTTC. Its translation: CASSPDRYNEQFF.

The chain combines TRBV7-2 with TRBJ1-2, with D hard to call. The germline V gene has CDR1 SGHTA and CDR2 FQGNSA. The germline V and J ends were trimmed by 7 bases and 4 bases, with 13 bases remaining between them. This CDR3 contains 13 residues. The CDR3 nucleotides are TGTGCCAGCACAACACAGCCCTCCTATGGCTACACCTTC. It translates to CASTTQPSYGYTF.

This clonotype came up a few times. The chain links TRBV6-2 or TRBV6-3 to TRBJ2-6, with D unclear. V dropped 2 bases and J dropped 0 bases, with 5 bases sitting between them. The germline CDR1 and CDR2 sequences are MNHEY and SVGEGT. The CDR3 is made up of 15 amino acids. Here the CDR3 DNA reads TGTGCCAGCAGTTACGAACCCTCTGGGGCCAACGTCCTGACTTTC. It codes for CASSYEPSGANVLTF.

CDR3 sequence reads: CASKSMTGSSYEQYF. As DNA, the CDR3 is TGTGCCAGCAAGTCCATGACGGGATCATCCTACGAGCAGTACTTC. The rearrangement joins TRBV6-1 to TRBJ2-7; D is possibly TRBD2 (5 bases). CDR1 is MNHNS and CDR2 is SASEGT in the germline V gene. CDR3 length: 15 amino acids. Between the trimmed V and J ends, which lost 7 bases and 1 base, there was a span of 17 bases.

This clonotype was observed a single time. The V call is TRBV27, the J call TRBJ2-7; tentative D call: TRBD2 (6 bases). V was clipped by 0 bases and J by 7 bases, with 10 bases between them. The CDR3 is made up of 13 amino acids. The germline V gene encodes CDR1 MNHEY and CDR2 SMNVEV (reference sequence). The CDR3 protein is CASSLSRGPEQYF. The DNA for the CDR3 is TGTGCCAGCAGTTTATCGCGGGGCCCAGAGCAGTACTTC.

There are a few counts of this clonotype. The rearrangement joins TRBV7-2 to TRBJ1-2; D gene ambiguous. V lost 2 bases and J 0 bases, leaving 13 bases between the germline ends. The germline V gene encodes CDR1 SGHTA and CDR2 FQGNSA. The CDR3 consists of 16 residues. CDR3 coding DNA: TGTGCCAGCAGCTTAATGCCGCGGGGAGCTAACTATGGCTACACCTTC. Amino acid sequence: CASSLMPRGANYGYTF.

CDR3 nucleotide sequence: TGTGCCAGCAGCTACCAACAACTAGCGGATTGGGATACGCAGTATTTT. Its translation is CASSYQQLADWDTQYF. This chain connects TRBV11-3 to TRBJ2-3; 8 positions match TRBD2. The CDR3 consists of 16 residues. CDR1 is SGHNT and CDR2 is YENEEA in the germline V gene. V dropped 4 bases and J dropped 6; count of bases not matched to a gene: 12.

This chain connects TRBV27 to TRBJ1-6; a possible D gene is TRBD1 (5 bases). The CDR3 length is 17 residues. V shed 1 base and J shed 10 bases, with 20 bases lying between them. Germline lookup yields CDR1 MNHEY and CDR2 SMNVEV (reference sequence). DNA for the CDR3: TGTGCCAGCAGTTTATATACGCCCGGGACCTTAGGGTCACCCCTCCACTTT. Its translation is CASSLYTPGTLGSPLHF.

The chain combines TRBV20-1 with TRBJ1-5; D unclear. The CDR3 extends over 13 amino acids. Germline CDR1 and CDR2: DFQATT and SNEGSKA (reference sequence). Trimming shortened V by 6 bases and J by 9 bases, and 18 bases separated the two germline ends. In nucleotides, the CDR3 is TGCAGTGCCCACTCTATCCTGGATGGGCCCCAGCATTTT. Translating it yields CSAHSILDGPQHF.

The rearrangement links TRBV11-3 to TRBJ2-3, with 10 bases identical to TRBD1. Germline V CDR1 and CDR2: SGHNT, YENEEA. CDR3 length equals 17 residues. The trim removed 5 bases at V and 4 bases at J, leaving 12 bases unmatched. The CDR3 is CASSPGGWTGGPDTQYF. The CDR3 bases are TGTGCCAGCAGCCCGGGTGGGTGGACAGGGGGACCAGATACGCAGTATTTT.